Sequencing of this TCR beta chain was carried out in a study of cytomegalovirus exposure and HLA in healthy donors. Notes on this clone: Its antigen remains unknown.

Researchers ran the PCR with 60 Vbeta and 13 Jbeta primers. Method: immunoSEQ multiplex PCR; TCRdb's copy keeps in-frame clones and lacks some. The repertoire includes some 98,000 clones, around 68% of them detected once, and around 2.3% sits in the top ten. The CDR3 is 13 amino acids. J gave up 4 bases and V 5 bases, and 5 bases lay outside the gene matches. From germline, CDR1 is MNHEY and CDR2 SMNVEV (reference sequence). Study-wide results and limits: Certain indistinguishable V segments, among them TRBV6-2 and TRBV6-3, were excluded.

The V gene is TRBV27, the J gene TRBJ2-7; TRBD1 matches 7 bases. What was sequenced was PBMCs. This receptor was obtained from a man aged 50 to 59 in good health and CMV-seronegative. This CDR3 reads CASSPAGGYEQYF. The CDR3 DNA reads TGTGCCAGCAGTCCTGCAGGGGGATACGAGCAGTACTTC.